This entry lists 29 T cell receptor beta chains sequenced from one sample in a study of T cell responses to AZD1222 COVID-19 vaccine. The table came from immunoSEQ multiplex PCR; TCRdb's copy has only in-frame clones and leaves some out. Among 150,000 to 200,000 clones listed, 85% to 90% were seen once. Sample: peripheral blood, taken on day 0 of AZD1222 vaccination. These receptors all stem from an adult in good health.

A note on this clone: Other DNA sequences from this sample encode an identical CDR3 as well. The chain has TRBV6-5 and TRBJ2-5, with D perhaps being TRBD1 or TRBD2 (5 bases each). V lost 6 bases and J 1 base, leaving 6 bases between the germline ends. Germline CDR1 is MNHEY and CDR2 is SVGAGI. The CDR3 extends over 12 amino acids. CDR3 sequence (DNA): TGTGCCAGCAGGGGGGTCCAAGAGACCCAGTACTTC. Its protein is CASRGVQETQYF.

This chain uses TRBV12-3 or TRBV12-4 with TRBJ2-3, with D unresolved. The CDR3 has 13 residues. The ends were cut back, 5 bases at V and 4 bases at J, with 10 bases in the middle. DNA of the CDR3: TGTGCCAGCAGTCATGGCAGCGCAGATACGCAGTATTTT. This translates into CASSHGSADTQYF.

V usage is TRBV21-1 and J usage is TRBJ1-6; TRBD1 is taken as the D call from the table, unchecked against the DNA. TRBV21-1 is described as a pseudogene. This CDR3 contains 13 residues. CDR3 nucleotides: TGTGCCAGCAGCGGACAGGGGGCTTCACCCCTCCACTTT. Residues: CASSGQGASPLHF.

This clone has just one count. CDR3 sequence reads: CSAGGADTQYF. The DNA for the CDR3 is TGCAGTGCTGGAGGGGCAGATACGCAGTATTTT. The chain is built from TRBV20-1 and TRBJ2-3, with D possibly matching TRBD2 (6 bases). The CDR3 extends over 11 amino acids. V lost 5 bases, J lost 4 bases, and 7 bases lay in between. Germline V gene data show CDR1 as DFQATT and CDR2 as SNEGSKA (reference sequence).

The chain joins TRBV28 to TRBJ2-2; 7 bases are shared with TRBD2. This CDR3 has 20 residues. The V and J ends lost 7 bases and 0 bases, in that order; junction bases with no gene match: 20. CDR1 is MDHEN, CDR2 SYDVKM, per germline. CDR3 amino acids: CASTPWERVGRGANTGELFF. In DNA, the CDR3 is TGTGCCAGCACCCCGTGGGAGAGGGTCGGACGGGGGGCGAACACCGGGGAGCTGTTTTTT. The entire variable domain, with the rest obtained from reference TRBV28 and TRBJ2-2, is as follows: DVKVTQSSRYLVKRTGEKVFLECVQDMDHENMFWYRQDPGLGLRLIYFSYDVKMKEKGDIPEGYSVSREKKERFSLILESASTNQTSMYLCASTPWERVGRGANTGELFFGEGSRLTVL.

The chain has TRBV28 and TRBJ2-5, with 12 bases identical to TRBD2. Germline trimming cut 3 bases from V and 2 bases from J; bases unmatched to any gene: 4. Germline CDR1 is MDHEN and CDR2 is SYDVKM. This CDR3 spans 16 amino acids. Here the CDR3 reads CASSFLAGGLQETQYF. DNA of the CDR3: TGTGCCAGCAGTTTCCTAGCGGGGGGGCTGCAAGAGACCCAGTACTTC.

The chain has TRBV29-1 and TRBJ2-2; TRBD2 is a possible D gene (5 bases). V gave up 1 base and J gave up 6 bases, with 9 bases separating them. This CDR3 has 13 residues. In germline, CDR1 is SQVTM, CDR2 ANQGSEA. The CDR3 reads CSVEVTRSGELFF. CDR3 in DNA: TGCAGCGTTGAAGTTACTAGGTCCGGGGAGCTGTTTTTT.

This chain uses TRBV24-1 with TRBJ2-3; 10 positions agree with TRBD2. Trimming removed 10 bases from V and 0 bases from J; junction bases left unmatched: 9. Per the germline V gene, CDR1 is KGHDR and CDR2 is SFDVKD. The CDR3 covers 16 residues. This chain's CDR3 is CATGSGGAFSTDTQYF. CDR3 nucleotides: TGTGCCACGGGCAGCGGGGGGGCCTTTAGCACAGATACGCAGTATTTT.

The chain has TRBV5-1 and TRBJ1-5; D is possibly TRBD1 (5 bases). V lost 4 bases and J lost 0, with 20 bases in between. Germline assignment: CDR1 SGHRS and CDR2 YFSETQ. The CDR3 totals 18 residues. The CDR3 nucleotides read TGCGCCAGCAGCCGCGACAGCGTCCCCCCTTATAGCAATCAGCCCCAGCATTTT. It specifies CASSRDSVPPYSNQPQHF.

The CDR3 region is CAWNPRAGVGTGELFF. The CDR3 DNA follows: TGTGCCTGGAATCCCCGAGCGGGAGTCGGTACCGGGGAGCTGTTTTTT. The rearrangement uses TRBV30 and TRBJ2-2; 8 bases align to TRBD2. The CDR3 length is 16 residues. Unmatched junction bases numbered 12, after V lost 4 bases and J lost 5 bases. Germline loops: CDR1 GTSNPN, CDR2 SVGIG (reference sequence).

The chain recombines TRBV7-9 with TRBJ1-6; no definite D call. Germline lookup yields CDR1 SEHNR and CDR2 FQNEAQ (reference sequence). The CDR3 is made up of 15 amino acids. Trimming stripped 0 bases from V and 10 bases from J, with 13 bases between. CDR3 residues: CASSLAKDSSSPLHF. In DNA form, the CDR3 reads TGTGCCAGCAGCTTAGCAAAGGACTCTAGCTCACCCCTCCACTTT.

The rearrangement links TRBV4-3 to TRBJ1-6; TRBD1 might be the D (5 bases). The length of the CDR3 is 16 residues. Germline V lookup: CDR1 LGHNA, CDR2 YSLEER. Trimming removed 0 bases from V and 6 bases from J, with 12 bases in between. CDR3 in amino acids: CASSQEPGPRNSPLHF. For the CDR3, the DNA is TGCGCCAGCAGCCAAGAACCAGGGCCTCGTAATTCACCCCTCCACTTT.

The chain links TRBV6-5 to TRBJ2-5; the match to TRBD1 covers 7 bases. With 6 bases clipped from V and 2 bases from J, the junction kept 6 bases outside the gene matches. The CDR3 loop spans 14 amino acids. The germline gives CDR1 MNHEY, CDR2 SVGAGI. Written as DNA, the CDR3 is TGTGCCAGCAGAGGACAGGCCCCTCAAGAGACCCAGTACTTC. This gives the protein CASRGQAPQETQYF.

Only one count was recorded for this clone. This rearrangement joins TRBV19 to TRBJ1-2, with 7 positions matching TRBD1. CDR1 is LNHDA, CDR2 SQIVND, per germline (reference sequence). The V and J ends lost 3 bases and 4 bases, in that order; junction bases with no gene match: 5. The CDR3 sequence is 14 residues long. The CDR3 protein is CASSMGRGIYGYTF. In DNA, the CDR3 is TGTGCCAGTAGTATGGGCAGGGGGATCTATGGCTACACCTTC.

This chain uses TRBV27 with TRBJ2-7; 9 bases fit TRBD1. The CDR3 consists of 15 residues. Germline V gives CDR1 MNHEY, CDR2 SMNVEV (reference sequence). The junction had 6 bases not matched to a gene; V was cut back by 3 bases and J by 3 bases. The CDR3 DNA is TGTGCCAGCAGTTTGGCGGGACAGGGTGTCTACGAGCAGTACTTC. It translates to CASSLAGQGVYEQYF.

The chain carries TRBV5-1 and TRBJ1-6; 7 bases match TRBD1. The CDR3 runs to 18 residues. From germline, CDR1 is SGHRS and CDR2 YFSETQ. V was pared by 1 base and J by 3 bases, with 10 bases of the junction left unmatched. CDR3 region: CASSLTQGESFYNSPLHF. In DNA form, the CDR3 reads TGCGCCAGCAGCTTGACTCAGGGGGAGAGTTTCTATAATTCACCCCTCCACTTT.

This sequence joins TRBV28 and TRBJ1-3; D is unclear. CDR3 size: 17 residues. Germline V gene sequence: CDR1 MDHEN, CDR2 SYDVKM. V dropped 3 bases and J dropped 0 bases, with 15 bases sitting between them. CDR3: CASSFPVQSYSGNTIYF. As DNA, the CDR3 is TGTGCCAGCAGTTTCCCCGTCCAGTCCTACTCTGGAAACACCATATATTTT.

This clone appeared a single time. V and J are TRBV19 and TRBJ1-2; a weak D match, TRBD1 (6 bases). Per germline, CDR1 LNHDA and CDR2 SQIVND (reference sequence). Trimming pared 7 bases from V and 6 bases from J, leaving 27 bases between. This CDR3 contains 17 residues. The CDR3 sequence: CASTLAGGRAVFHGYTF. The CDR3 region has the DNA TGTGCCAGTACCCTAGCGGGGGGGCGTGCTGTTTTCCATGGCTACACCTTC.

This sequence joins TRBV6-1 and TRBJ1-5; 7 bases are a match to TRBD1. CDR1 is MNHNS, CDR2 SASEGT, per germline. The CDR3 spans 15 residues. J was trimmed by 6 bases and V by 2 bases; bases with no gene match: 7. Here the CDR3 DNA reads TGTGCCAGCAGTGAATTTCAGGGGGTTAGTCAGCCCCAGCATTTT. It translates to CASSEFQGVSQPQHF.

V and J are TRBV6-1 and TRBJ1-4; 8 nucleotides line up with TRBD1. The CDR3 is made up of 15 amino acids. From germline, CDR1 is MNHNS and CDR2 SASEGT. V trimming: 2 bases; J trimming: 9 bases; junction bases outside the gene matches: 8. The CDR3 DNA is TGTGCCAGCAGTGAACCGGGACAGGTCTCCCAAAAACTGTTTTTT. It codes for CASSEPGQVSQKLFF.

This clone was seen just once. This chain links TRBV3-1 (or the pseudogene TRBV3-2) with TRBJ2-7; D is possibly TRBD1 (6 bases). Germline lookup yields CDR1 LGHDT and CDR2 YNNKEL (reference sequence). The CDR3 totals 12 residues. V lost 3 bases and J 4 bases, leaving 7 bases between the germline ends. As DNA, the CDR3 is TGTGCCAGCAGCCAGGGGGCATACGAGCAGTACTTC. Amino acids: CASSQGAYEQYF.

The rearrangement uses TRBV2 and TRBJ2-7, with D tentatively TRBD1 or TRBD2 (6 bases each). Per the germline V gene, CDR1 is SNHLY and CDR2 is FYNNEI. Trimming took 2 bases from V and 2 from J, leaving 13 bases between them. CDR3 length: 15 residues. CDR3 region: CASSESGGLTYEQYF. Here the CDR3 DNA reads TGTGCCAGCAGTGAAAGTGGGGGGCTTACCTACGAGCAGTACTTC.

The chain links TRBV10-3 to TRBJ1-4; TRBD1 matches at 9 bases. V was clipped by 6 bases and J by 2 bases; unmatched bases: 4. The CDR3 covers 15 residues. The germline gives CDR1 ENHRY, CDR2 SYGVKD. The CDR3 spells CAIRRGTGTNEKLFF. CDR3 nucleotide sequence: TGTGCCATCAGGAGGGGGACAGGGACTAATGAAAAACTGTTTTTT.

CDR3 bases: TGCGCCAGCAGCTTGGTGGGGGCAGATGGAAACACCATATATTTT. Translation gives CASSLVGADGNTIYF. V is TRBV5-1 and J is TRBJ1-3; perhaps TRBD1 as D (6 bases). CDR3 length: 15 residues. Germline loops: CDR1 SGHRS, CDR2 YFSETQ. V was trimmed by 0 bases and J by 3 bases, leaving 10 bases between them.

V usage is TRBV4-1 and J usage is TRBJ2-1, with 12 bases aligning to TRBD2. Germline CDR1 and CDR2: MGHRA and YSYEKL. V shed 8 bases, J shed 0 bases, and the junction held 5 bases outside the gene matches. CDR3 size: 16 residues. CDR3 sequence (DNA): TGCGCCAGCGCTAGCGGGAGGGGGAGCTCCTACAATGAGCAGTTCTTC. Translation: CASASGRGSSYNEQFF.

V gene TRBV27 combines with J gene TRBJ1-5, with TRBD1 identical over 8 bases. Germline CDR1 is MNHEY and CDR2 is SMNVEV (reference sequence). The CDR3 is 17 residues long. The V segment lost 5 bases and the J segment 6 bases; nucleotides outside the gene matches: 15. Here the CDR3 DNA reads TGTGCCAGCAGTGCTACCCTCGGACAGGGCGGTTTTCAGCCCCAGCATTTT. Translation: CASSATLGQGGFQPQHF.

V gene TRBV19 combines with J gene TRBJ1-5, with no clear D. In germline, CDR1 is LNHDA, CDR2 SQIVND (reference sequence). The CDR3 is 14 residues long. V was pared by 4 bases and J by 1 base, with 8 bases between. CDR3 region: CASSSLESNQPQHF. The DNA for the CDR3 is TGTGCCAGTAGTAGCCTGGAGAGCAATCAGCCCCAGCATTTT.

This clone was recorded only once. The chain couples TRBV12-3 or TRBV12-4 to TRBJ2-3; tentatively, D is TRBD2 (6 bases). The CDR3 is made up of 13 amino acids. V lost 0 bases and J lost 6, with 7 bases in between. The CDR3 loop reads CASSLAAGDTQYF. In nucleotides, the CDR3 is TGTGCCAGCAGTTTAGCAGCGGGTGATACGCAGTATTTT.

The J gene is TRBJ2-2, the V gene TRBV5-5, with TRBD1 matching over 7 bases. Trimming removed 2 bases from V and 5 bases from J; junction bases left unmatched: 6. Germline V gene sequence: CDR1 SGHKS, CDR2 YYEKEE (reference sequence). This CDR3 region has 15 residues. Written as DNA, the CDR3 is TGTGCCAGCAGCTTCTACAGGGGTAGAACCGGGGAGCTGTTTTTT. This translates into CASSFYRGRTGELFF.